These 2 T cell receptor beta chains share one sample of origin, sequenced in a study of tumor and adjacent non-tumor tissue in lung cancer (dated by TCRdb to 2017 to 2018). The library was obtained by multiplex PCR. Sequenced using an Illumina HiSeq 2500. Following protocols modified from ARM-PCR, the researchers constructed TCRbeta libraries through three rounds of nested PCR with primers (Table S4). The raw public data were reprocessed by TCRdb itself: fastp quality trimming at Q25, MiXCR clonotype calling, in-frame beta chains only. Each CDR3 protein appears once, grouped with its most common genes and DNA. The sample records roughly 74,000 distinct CDR3 sequences, approximately 82% of which are singletons. The ten most abundant clones make up around 40% of the sample. Bulk unsorted tissue served as the source for RNA extraction, and RNA quality was assessed using a NanoDrop ND-1000 and an Agilent 2100. Normal lung samples were distant non-tumor tissue taken more than 3 cm from the tumor edge.

Sequences were obtained from distant non-tumor lung tissue. The receptor set was obtained from a man between 70 and 80 years old with non-small cell lung cancer.

Note on this clonotype: Because the CDR3's place on the DNA is in doubt, the DNA is left out and the CDR3 is given as listed by TCRdb. This chain connects TRBV29-1 to TRBJ2-3. Germline loops: CDR1 SQVTM, CDR2 ANQGSEA. Counting both end residues, the CDR3 totals 12 amino acids. The CDR3: CSVGVGTDTQYF.

About this clonotype itself: The junction does not match germline at one end; this may be a read error. CDR3 residues: CASSQDPSLVQQETQYF. The CDR3 DNA reads as TGCGCCAGCAGTCAAGATCCCTCGCTGGTGCAACAAGAGACCCAGTACTTC. The rearrangement joins TRBV4-1 to TRBJ2-5, with no clear D. Germline loops: CDR1 MGHRA, CDR2 YSYEKL. This CDR3 region has 17 residues.